These T cell receptor beta chains were read from a single sample in a study of vaccination effects on CD4 cells after COVID-19. The table came from immunoSEQ multiplex PCR; TCRdb's copy has only in-frame clones and leaves some out. The sample records under 40,000 clones, around 73% being singletons. Antigens for these TCRs are unknown. The starting material was CD4+ T cells from PBMCs cultured with HCoV-OC43 spike peptides, obtained before COVID-19 vaccination. These receptors were collected from a human donor who received a COVID-19 vaccine. Each CDR3 is given with its conserved first and last residue. D genes are given only for firm matches. Not all rows give a size; the values are once, few, many and, for expanded clones, a class.

.,TRBV10-3,TRBJ1-5,.,TGTGCCATCAGTGAGGAGATGTTCCTTGGGGCCCAGCATTTT,CAISEEMFLGAQHF
.,TRBV27,TRBJ2-3,.,TGTGCCAGCAGTTTATCGGGACATCCCTCCACAGATACGCAGTATTTT,CASSLSGHPSTDTQYF
.,TRBV6-2/TRBV6-3,TRBJ2-5,TRBD2,TGTGCCAGCAGCAGGACTAGCGGGGTATATCAAGAGACCCAGTACTTC,CASSRTSGVYQETQYF
few,TRBV6-5,TRBJ2-7,TRBD2,TGTGCCAGCAGGAGGTCGACTAGCGGGTCCTACGAGCAGTACTTC,CASRRSTSGSYEQYF
.,TRBV19,TRBJ2-2,.,TGTGCCAGTAGCCATCGGCGGGGCGTGGGGAACACCGGGGAGCTGTTTTTT,CASSHRRGVGNTGELFF
.,TRBV5-1,TRBJ1-2,.,TGCGCCAGCAATAAAGGGCCGGCCTATGGCTACACCTTC,CASNKGPAYGYTF
.,TRBV30,TRBJ1-5,.,TGTGCCTGGAGCGGCCTCAATAGCAATCAGCCCCAGCATTTT,CAWSGLNSNQPQHF
.,TRBV29-1,TRBJ2-3,TRBD1,TGCAGCGTTGATACGAGACAGGGGGCGCTGGGTACGCAGTATTTT,CSVDTRQGALGTQYF
.,TRBV7-9,TRBJ1-1,TRBD1,TGTGCCAGCATTAAGGACAGGGTGAACACTGAAGCTTTCTTT,CASIKDRVNTEAFF
once,TRBV4-2,TRBJ2-5,TRBD1,TGTGCCAGCAGCCAAGGCGGAACAGGGGGTCAAGAGACCCAGTACTTC,CASSQGGTGGQETQYF
.,TRBV27,TRBJ1-5,.,TGTGCCAGCAGGGCGGGAAGAGCTAGGGTCCAGCCCCAGCATTTT,CASRAGRARVQPQHF
.,TRBV3-1/TRBV3-2,TRBJ1-3,.,TGTGCCAGCAGCCCACATCAGGTAGCATCTGGAAACACCATATATTTT,CASSPHQVASGNTIYF
.,TRBV5-1,TRBJ2-7,TRBD1,TGCGCCAGCAGCTCCCTGTCAGGGGGCCCCTACGAGCAGTACTTC,CASSSLSGGPYEQYF
.,TRBV12-3/TRBV12-4,TRBJ2-7,.,TGTGCCAGCAGTTTAGTCAGGGACGAGCAGTACTTC,CASSLVRDEQYF
.,TRBV6-5,TRBJ2-3,.,TGTGCCAGCAGCTCCCGGCAGGGTGGTAGGCAGTATTTT,CASSSRQGGRQYF
.,TRBV5-6,TRBJ1-4,.,TGTGCCAGCAGCGGAAGGCCTAATGAAAAACTGTTTTTT,CASSGRPNEKLFF
.,TRBV3-1/TRBV3-2,TRBJ1-4,TRBD1,TGTGCCAGCAGCCAAGGGACAGGTGGTGAAAAACTGTTTTTT,CASSQGTGGEKLFF
few,TRBV3-1/TRBV3-2,TRBJ2-7,TRBD1,TGTGCCAGCAGCCTCCAGGGGGACTCCTACGAGCAGTACTTC,CASSLQGDSYEQYF
.,TRBV11-2,TRBJ2-7,TRBD1,TGTGCCAGCAGCCCCTTGGACAGGCCCTCCTACGAGCAGTACTTC,CASSPLDRPSYEQYF
few,TRBV6-2/TRBV6-3,TRBJ2-7,.,TGTGCCAGCAGTTCGCCACGACAGTACGAGCAGTACTTC,CASSSPRQYEQYF
.,TRBV7-8,TRBJ2-1,TRBD2,TGTGCCAGCAGCCGCTTAGCGGGGTCCTCCTACAATGAGCAGTTCTTC,CASSRLAGSSYNEQFF
once,TRBV30,TRBJ2-7,TRBD1,TGTGCCTGGAGTGTACCGGGACAGGGAGACTACGAGCAGTACTTC,CAWSVPGQGDYEQYF
.,TRBV19,TRBJ2-1,.,TGTGCCAGTAGTATCCCTAATGAGCAGTTCTTC,CASSIPNEQFF
medium-sized,TRBV16,TRBJ1-6,.,TGTGCCAGCAGCCTGCTCTCGGGCAGGGCGAAATCACCCCTCCACTTT,CASSLLSGRAKSPLHF
.,TRBV28,TRBJ1-2,TRBD1,TGTGCCAGCAGTTTGGGGACAGCCCACATAGGCTACACCTTC,CASSLGTAHIGYTF
.,TRBV7-8,TRBJ2-3,.,TGTGCCAGCAGCTTCGGACTGAACACAGATACGCAGTATTTT,CASSFGLNTDTQYF
.,TRBV29-1,TRBJ1-1,TRBD1,TGCAGCGTTGAAGGGACAGGGGGCCGACCTGAAGCTTTCTTT,CSVEGTGGRPEAFF
medium-sized,TRBV30,TRBJ1-3,TRBD1,TGTGCCGGGAGAGGACAGGGTCTAGACACCATATATTTT,CAGRGQGLDTIYF
.,TRBV2,TRBJ2-7,TRBD2,TGTGCCAGCAGTCTTTTAGCGGGAGGGCCGGAGGAGCAGTACTTC,CASSLLAGGPEEQYF
.,TRBV12-5,TRBJ1-1,TRBD1,TGTGCTAGTGGTTTTCTAGGGGGCACAGCTTTCTTT,CASGFLGGTAFF
.,TRBV27,TRBJ1-2,.,TGTGCCAGCAGCCCCCACAGACTTAACTATGGCTACACCTTC,CASSPHRLNYGYTF
.,TRBV9,TRBJ2-1,.,TGTGCCAGCAGCGTAGGGGGAGGGGGCTCCTACAATGAGCAGTTCTTC,CASSVGGGGSYNEQFF
.,TRBV9,TRBJ2-3,TRBD1,TGTGCCAGCAGCCGAAGAGGGGACAGTGGCACAGATACGCAGTATTTT,CASSRRGDSGTDTQYF
few,TRBV4-3,TRBJ1-3,.,TGCGCCAGCAGCCAAGATCCCCAGTCAGGAAACACCATATATTTT,CASSQDPQSGNTIYF
once,TRBV27,TRBJ1-2,.,TGTGCCAGCAGTCTCCGGGGGAGAGTGGGCTACACCTTC,CASSLRGRVGYTF
.,TRBV6-5,TRBJ1-6,.,TGTGCCAGCAGTTACTCGGGGTCACCCCTCCACTTT,CASSYSGSPLHF
.,TRBV27,TRBJ2-3,TRBD2,TGTGCCAGCAGTAGACTAGCGGGAGGACCAGATACGCAGTATTTT,CASSRLAGGPDTQYF
.,TRBV5-4,TRBJ1-6,TRBD1,TGTGCCAGCAGCTTGGGTGGGACAGGGAATTCACCCCTCCACTTT,CASSLGGTGNSPLHF
.,TRBV19,TRBJ2-7,TRBD1,TGTGCCAGTAGTACCCGGGGACAGGGCCGCTACGAGCAGTACTTC,CASSTRGQGRYEQYF
few,TRBV27,TRBJ1-6,TRBD1,TGTGCCAGCAGCTTCGACAGGGCTGGCTCCTATAATTCACCCCTCCACTTT,CASSFDRAGSYNSPLHF
.,TRBV5-1,TRBJ1-1,TRBD1,TGCGCCAGCAGCTTGGAACAGGGGGCATGGGAAGCTTTCTTT,CASSLEQGAWEAFF